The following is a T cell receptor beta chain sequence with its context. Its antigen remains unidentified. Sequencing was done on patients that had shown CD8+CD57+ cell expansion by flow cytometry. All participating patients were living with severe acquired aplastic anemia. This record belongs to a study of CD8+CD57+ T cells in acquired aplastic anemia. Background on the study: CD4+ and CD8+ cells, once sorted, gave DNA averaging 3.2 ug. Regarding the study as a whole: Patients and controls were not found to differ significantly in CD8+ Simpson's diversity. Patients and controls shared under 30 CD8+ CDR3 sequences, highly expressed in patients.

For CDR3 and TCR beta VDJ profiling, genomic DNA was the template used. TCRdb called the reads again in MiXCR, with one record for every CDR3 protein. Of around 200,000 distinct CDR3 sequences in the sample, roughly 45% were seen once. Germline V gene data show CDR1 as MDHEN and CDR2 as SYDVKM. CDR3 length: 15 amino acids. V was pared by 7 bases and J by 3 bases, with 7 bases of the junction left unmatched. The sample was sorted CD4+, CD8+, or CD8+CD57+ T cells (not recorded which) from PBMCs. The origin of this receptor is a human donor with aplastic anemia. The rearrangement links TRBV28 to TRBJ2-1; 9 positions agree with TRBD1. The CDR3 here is CASNKGQGFYNEQFF. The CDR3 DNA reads TGTGCCAGCAACAAAGGACAGGGGTTCTACAATGAGCAGTTCTTC.